A single sample is the source of the 4 T cell receptor beta chains below, sequenced in a study of blood T cell repertoires in COVID-19. The data were produced by immunoSEQ multiplex PCR, yet TCRdb's version contains in-frame clones alone and is incomplete. The sample holds 80,000 or so clones, more than 60% seen once. The sequenced material came from peripheral blood. These receptor sequences come from a human donor in a cohort sampled during active COVID-19.

The gene calls are TRBV5-1 and TRBJ2-7; TRBD1 agrees at 9 bases. The CDR3 covers 17 residues. Per germline, CDR1 SGHRS and CDR2 YFSETQ. Trimming took 4 bases from V and 1 from J; bases not matched to a gene: 12. As DNA, the CDR3 is TGCGCCAGCAGCGAGGGACAGGGAATTTCAGTGTCCTACGAGCAGTACTTC. Protein product: CASSEGQGISVSYEQYF.

V is TRBV15 and J is TRBJ2-3; D unresolved. Trimming stripped 2 bases from V and 0 bases from J, with 3 bases between. Germline CDR1 is LNHNV and CDR2 is YYDKDF (reference sequence). The CDR3 sequence is 13 residues long. The CDR3 nucleotides are TGTGCCACCAGCAGAACTAGCACAGATACGCAGTATTTT. It codes for CATSRTSTDTQYF.

This clone was seen at least ten times. J is TRBJ1-1 and V is TRBV19, with D uncertain. V was trimmed by 8 bases and J by 0 bases, leaving 10 bases between them. There are 13 residues in the CDR3. The germline gives CDR1 LNHDA, CDR2 SQIVND (reference sequence). CDR3: CASFSRLNTEAFF. The CDR3 bases are TGTGCCAGTTTTTCCAGATTGAACACTGAAGCTTTCTTT.

This chain joins TRBV21-1 and TRBJ1-1; the D call in the table, TRBD1, was not verified against the DNA. TRBV21-1 corresponds to a pseudogene. This CDR3 contains 11 residues. CDR3 amino acids: CARQWNTEAFF. The CDR3, as DNA: TGTGCCAGACAGTGGAACACTGAAGCTTTCTTT.